Listed below are T cell receptor beta chains from one sample, sequenced in a study of shared clonotypes between healthy human individuals. The table came from immunoSEQ multiplex PCR; TCRdb's copy has only in-frame clones and leaves some out. The data show over a million clones, more than 95% seen once. Sequenced material: naive CD4+ T cells sorted from blood. These receptors were collected from a man aged 25-45 years in good health. Both conserved end residues are part of each CDR3. D genes are given only for firm matches. Size is stated for part of the rows, as once, few or many counts, or as a class when the clone is expanded.

j_call,v_call,d_call,clone_size,cdr3_nt,cdr3_aa
TRBJ2-2,TRBV11-2,-,-,TGTGCCAGCAGTTTTCGGCAGATCCAGAACACCGGGGAGCTGTTTTTT,CASSFRQIQNTGELFF
TRBJ2-7,TRBV5-1,TRBD1,-,TGCGCCAGCAGCACAGCTGGCGGACAGGGACAGACCTACGAGCAGTACTTC,CASSTAGGQGQTYEQYF
TRBJ2-7,TRBV7-6,TRBD2,-,TGTGCCAGCAGCTTAGATCTGGGAAGCGGGAGCTACGAGCAGTACTTC,CASSLDLGSGSYEQYF
TRBJ2-1,TRBV5-1,TRBD2,-,TGCGCCAGCAGCTACGGACTAGCGGGTGTGGCATACAATGAGCAGTTCTTC,CASSYGLAGVAYNEQFF
TRBJ1-1,TRBV7-6,-,-,TGTGCCAGCAGCCCTAGAGGGGGGCCCTCGAACACTGAAGCTTTCTTT,CASSPRGGPSNTEAFF
TRBJ1-1,TRBV6-1,-,-,TGTGCCAGCAGTGACAGGGCCGCGAACACTGAAGCTTTCTTT,CASSDRAANTEAFF
TRBJ1-2,TRBV28,-,-,TGTGCCAGCAGTGGGGGGAGCCGCATCTATGGCTACACCTTC,CASSGGSRIYGYTF
TRBJ2-7,TRBV28,-,-,TGTGCCAGCAGCACCGCAGGGGTGGAGCAGTACTTC,CASSTAGVEQYF
TRBJ1-1,TRBV9,-,-,TGTGCCAGCAGCCCCTGGACGGGGGCTTTGAACACTGAAGCTTTCTTT,CASSPWTGALNTEAFF
TRBJ2-7,TRBV5-4,TRBD1,once,TGTGCCAGCAGCTCCGGGACAGCCTACGAGCAGTACTTC,CASSSGTAYEQYF
TRBJ1-1,TRBV27,-,-,TGTGCCAGCAGCCCACTTAAAAAGGCTGAAGCTTTCTTT,CASSPLKKAEAFF
TRBJ2-2,TRBV27,-,once,TGTGCCAGCAGTCCCCTCTGGGGGAAGGGGAACACCGGGGAGCTGTTTTTT,CASSPLWGKGNTGELFF
TRBJ2-1,TRBV28,-,-,TGTGCCAGCAAGGTGTCGATTCACAATGAGCAGTTCTTC,CASKVSIHNEQFF